The text below deals with one T cell receptor beta chain. Data came from immunoSEQ multiplex PCR; TCRdb stores just in-frame clones and leaves some out. The sample yields about 63,000 clones, 85% seen once. The germline V and J ends were trimmed by 2 bases and 10 bases, with 18 bases remaining between them. Germline lookup yields CDR1 SGHVS and CDR2 FNYEAQ. The CDR3 covers 16 residues. This entry belongs to a study of control samples from healthy donors and cancer patients. The chain combines TRBV7-6 with TRBJ1-6; TRBD1 might be the D (5 bases). The sequencing sample was made of blood. This TCR derives from a man aged 40-55 years in good health. CDR3 nucleotides: TGTGCCAGCAGCTTACTACCGGGACCGGGGCGCTCACCCCTCCACTTT. This codes for CASSLLPGPGRSPLHF. Full variable domain (remainder filled in from reference TRBV7-6 and TRBJ1-6): GAGVSQSPRYKVTKRGQDVALRCDPISGHVSLYWYRQALGQGPEFLTYFNYEAQQDKSGLPNDRFSAERPEGSISTLTIQRTEQRDSAMYRCASSLLPGPGRSPLHFGNGTRLTVT.